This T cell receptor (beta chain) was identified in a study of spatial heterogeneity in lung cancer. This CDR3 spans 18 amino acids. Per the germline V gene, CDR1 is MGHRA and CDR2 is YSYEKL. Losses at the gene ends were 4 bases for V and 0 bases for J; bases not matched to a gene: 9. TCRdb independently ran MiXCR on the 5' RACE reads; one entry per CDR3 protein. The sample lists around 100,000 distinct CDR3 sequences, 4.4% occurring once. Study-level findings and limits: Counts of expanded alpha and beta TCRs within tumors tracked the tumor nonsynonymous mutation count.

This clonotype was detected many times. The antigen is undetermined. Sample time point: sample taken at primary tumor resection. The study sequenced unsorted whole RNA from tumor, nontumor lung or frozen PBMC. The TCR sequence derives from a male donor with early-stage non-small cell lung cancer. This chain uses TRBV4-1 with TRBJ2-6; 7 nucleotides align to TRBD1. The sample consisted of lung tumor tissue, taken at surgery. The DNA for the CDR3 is TGCGCCAGCAGCCGACCTGGACAGGCTTCCTCTGGGGCCAACGTCCTGACTTTC. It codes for CASSRPGQASSGANVLTF.